The rows below give T cell receptor beta chains drawn from one sample of a study of siplizumab effects on memory and regulatory T cells. Sequenced by immunoSEQ multiplex PCR; TCRdb stores in-frame clones only, minus some. The sample consists of around 120,000 clones, approximately 94% of them appearing once. Sequencing was carried out using non-Treg CD4+ T cells sorted from blood. The receptors were gathered from a human donor in good health. CDR3s leave out the opening cysteine and the closing phenylalanine or tryptophan. Fields, in order: V gene, J gene, CDR3 protein.

TRBV4-1	TRBJ1-5	ASSQDSQPGFQPQH
TRBV6-1	TRBJ1-2	ASSLAGADYGYT
TRBV6-1	TRBJ1-5	ASSEYIDNQPQH
TRBV7-9	TRBJ1-1	AIQRAGQGNTEAF
TRBV6-1	TRBJ2-3	ASSAPVRGADTDTQY
TRBV10-3	TRBJ2-5	AISVHGQETQY
TRBV25-1	TRBJ1-5	ASSERASDNQPQH
TRBV10-3	TRBJ2-1	AIGTFYNEQF
TRBV25-1	TRBJ2-7	ASRGREKSSYEQY
TRBV14	TRBJ1-5	ASSQFLLQEGDQPQH